This TCR beta chain was identified during a study of cytomegalovirus exposure and HLA in healthy donors (dated by TCRdb to the late 2010s). As for the study more broadly: According to an earlier analysis of several hundred of the donors, about 170 million T cells yielded some 110 million unique TCR beta sequences and approximately 280 Gb of sequence data. Roughly 290 gigabases of sequencing data and approximately 91 million unique TCR sequences made up an early release that covered 500 to 700 HLA-typed donors. Among the roughly 400 genotyped donors, about 83% belonged to the genetic ancestry cluster associated with self-reported Caucasian donors. The aim of the study was to test whether cataloging public T cell receptors could identify signatures of past pathogen exposure. Using immunosequencing, the study profiled T cell repertoires from approximately 700 subjects and related those repertoires to cytomegalovirus serostatus. Besides the first cohort of roughly 700 subjects, a separate validation cohort made up of 120 different subjects was used. High-throughput TCR immunosequencing, statistical association of individual TCRs with disease status, and machine learning were combined to predict cytomegalovirus infection status. A later analysis re-examined previously published TCR beta repertoires from 610 or so donors and added high-resolution HLA genotyping to investigate patterns of TCR occurrence. The later analysis used no new phenotypic data to find candidate immune exposures, relying instead on TCR beta sequences and their occurrence across donors. In an earlier analysis of roughly 600 of the donors, high-throughput TCR beta sequencing was used to judge whether each TCR beta V gene segment behaved as functional or pseudogenic. Alongside the repertoire data, information on donor age, sex, ethnicity and CMV serostatus was compiled. A later genetic analysis took genome-wide SNP genotypes for about three fifths of the 666 donors and used that subset as a discovery cohort. All discovery cohort repertoires had been generated on a single sequencing platform. HLA typing included class I and class II loci at four-digit resolution. The number of donors typed differed by locus, with about 629-640 for A, B, C, DRB1 and DQB1, around 520 for DQA1, 606 for DPA1, and over 400 for DPB1. Roughly five DR-DQ haplotypes were handled as single units for association and clustering, since linkage in the cohort was strong. On average, roughly 200,000 unique TCR beta nucleotide sequences were sequenced per donor among about 400 genotyped donors of the cohort, with 15% to 20% of those sequences being non-productive. Broader findings and caveats from the paper: According to the authors, the approach could potentially be generalized to other disease states and immunological phenotypes. Only TCR beta chains were sequenced in this cohort, and the absence of alpha or paired-chain data limited detectable features. An association between a missense DCLRE1C variant and V-gene and J-gene trimming of TCR beta chains was found in a later genetic analysis and replicated in an independent cohort. According to a later analysis, TCR association rates differed among HLA loci, with DRB1 alleles showing the most associated TCRs and HLA-C alleles showing the fewest. In a later analysis, several top co-occurrence clusters were reported to appear linked to parvovirus B19, influenza, CMV and Epstein-Barr virus. Because counts were too low, 15 to 20 rarely observed V segments, including chromosome 9 orphons, were left out of the earlier analysis of some 600 of the donors. A further reported finding was that TCR beta sequences accurately predicted the HLA-A and HLA-B alleles for most subjects in the first cohort. A few of the identified cytomegalovirus-associated TCR beta chains were confirmed in vitro to be specific for cytomegalovirus antigens. Correlated functional status among segregating V segments might reflect linkage disequilibrium, but an unknown experimental factor could not be ruled out. A later analysis associated about 17,000 TCR beta sequences with specific HLA alleles at a false discovery rate of 0.05. Assigning TCR associations to individual alleles was difficult when HLA alleles, especially DR and DQ, strongly co-occurred. In the study, some 160 TCR beta chains were listed as associated with cytomegalovirus. CMV serostatus was the only immune exposure information available for the cohort. Compared with equally common non-associated chains, HLA-associated TCR beta chains in a later analysis were more clonally expanded and had lower generation probabilities. Compared with the 666-donor mean, donors in an Asian-associated ancestry cluster had fewer N-insertions in productive TCRs, according to a later genetic analysis. Presence/absence analyses assumed roughly uniform sequencing depth across donors, an assumption that may not hold. In an earlier analysis of over 550 of the donors, most TCR beta V segments were observed in productive rearrangements about 87% or about 30% of the time, broadly matching IMGT annotations. HLA typing was unavailable for some donors at each locus, so association tests used only the typed subset. Because the 87-base-pair reads could not distinguish some IMGT-functional V segments, including TRBV6-2 and TRBV6-3, those segments were excluded. According to a later analysis, most CMV-associated TCR beta chains appeared to be HLA-restricted, and the HLA associations seemed to be driven largely by CMV exposure. Across donors, most TCR sequences were observed very rarely, whereas some public TCRs were present in many individuals. Cytomegalovirus status was reported to be diagnosed by the classifier with high specificity and sensitivity in both the original and validation cohorts. A cluster of highly shared sequence variants was judged likely to be a technical artifact of the sequencing pipeline.

Receptors were amplified or captured by the immunoSEQ multiplex PCR assay. For the multiplex PCR, a mixture combining 60 forward primers for TCR Vbeta segments and 13 reverse primers for TCR Jbeta segments was used. The CDR3 region of rearranged TCR beta genes was amplified from genomic DNA with a multiplex PCR assay. Amplified TCR beta libraries were sequenced as 87-base-pair reads on the Illumina HiSeq System. The source study handled its data this way. In a later analysis, tens of millions of unique TCR beta chains were counted across the 650 to 700 repertoires, and roughly 11 million of these chains were shared by at least two donors. Raw reads were error-corrected and collapsed into unique sequences with a nearest-neighbor algorithm that merged closely related sequences to remove PCR and sequencing errors. V, D and J gene segments were assigned by aligning CDR3 sequences to IMGT reference sequences. Each retained sequence needed at least a six-nucleotide match to both a V gene segment and a J gene segment. A rearrangement counted as productive if the CDR3 had no stop codons and remained in frame with V and J, and every other rearrangement counted as non-productive. CDR3 was defined according to IMGT convention as the region running from the second conserved V-encoded cysteine to the conserved J-encoded phenylalanine. Sequences without an unambiguous match to a single V gene segment were excluded from the earlier analysis of approximately 560 of the donors. An earlier analysis of over 450 of the donors classified V segments as functional when productive rearrangements were above 56.7% and as segregating when the standard deviation between donors was above 5%. A statistical classification framework was built for diagnosing cytomegalovirus status from the catalog of TCR beta chain sequences. In a later analysis, V and J genes were assigned by comparing TCR nucleotide sequences against IMGT/GENE-DB human TR gene sequences. Using the TCRdist pipeline, a later analysis assigned CDR3 sequences along with most-parsimonious VDJ recombination scenarios. In a later analysis, every TCR beta chain was defined by the combination of its CDR3 amino acid sequence and its V-gene family, and reads without a unique V-gene family were dropped. To address suspected cross-contamination and a sequencing artifact, a later analysis removed a few hundred highly shared, low-generation-probability nucleotide sequences. In a later analysis, a clonal expansion index for each public chain was calculated from normalized within-repertoire ranks of inferred template counts. Generation probabilities in a later analysis came from a VDJ recombination model fitted to out-of-frame rearrangements, and those results were checked against IGoR. Hypergeometric tests were used in a later analysis to score TCR-TCR, TCR-HLA and TCR-CMV co-occurrence, with a repertoire-size bias correction applied to the TCR pairs. A later analysis estimated false discovery rates by permuting HLA or CMV assignments 20 times. In a later analysis, co-occurring TCRs were grouped using DBSCAN, with TCRdist sequence similarity added in when clustering inside HLA-allele-positive subsets. Repertoires with fewer than 30,000 or more than 120,000 public chains, plus five repertoires with anomalous nucleotide sharing, were excluded from co-occurrence clustering. Not all clones reach the TCRdb copy of this immuneACCESS table, which keeps in-frame sequences only. Checked studies attribute under half of the gap to unresolved V genes and leave the rest unexplained. D and trimming were read from the DNA, whereas the V and J calls and clone size are those reported in that table. The sample's table covers almost 35,000 clones. The ten largest clones take up around 1.9% of the sample.

There are 13 amino acids in the CDR3, from cysteine to phenylalanine inclusive. Of the read, only the CDR3 DNA is kept; its 39 bases are in frame from base 1. The V end loses 4 bases and the J end loses 2 bases, and a stretch of 9 bases separates them. The germline V gene encodes CDR1 MNHEY and CDR2 SMNVEV (reference sequence). The cohort was made up of 500 to 850 healthy bone marrow donors. At the time of sampling, every cohort member was nominally healthy, though immune exposures that went unrecorded were likely present. The donor tested CMV seropositive, placing the donor among the 289 seropositive members of the cohort. Each donor provided a peripheral blood sample, and peripheral blood mononuclear cells were used for TCR beta sequencing. Genomic DNA extraction from the blood cell samples was performed with the Qiagen DNeasy Blood Extraction Kit. As to this clone: Its target antigen remains unknown.

This receptor was taken from a woman aged 40 to 50 in good health and CMV-seropositive. The material sequenced was PBMCs. The chain joins TRBV27 to TRBJ2-7, and possibly TRBD1, on 5 matching bases. The nucleotides are TGTGCCAGCAGTTCCACAGGTCCCTACGAGCAGTACTTC. Its product reads: CASSSTGPYEQYF.